This passage covers 14 T cell receptor beta chains from one sample sequenced in a study of T cell responses to AZD1222 COVID-19 vaccine. This table comes from immunoSEQ multiplex PCR, and its TCRdb copy is limited to in-frame clones, with some not included. The sample includes roughly 130,000 clones, about nine tenths seen only once; the top ten take roughly 1%. Sample: peripheral blood, taken 28 days after the second AZD1222 dose. These receptors were collected from an adult who received the AZD1222 COVID-19 vaccine.

The chain employs TRBV19 and TRBJ1-2, with a possible D match to TRBD1 (5 bases). In germline, CDR1 is LNHDA, CDR2 SQIVND (reference sequence). Trimming stripped 3 bases from V and 2 bases from J, with 7 bases between. The CDR3 runs to 13 residues. CDR3 in DNA: TGTGCCAGTAGTATGGGGCAGAACTATGGCTACACCTTC. This sequence encodes CASSMGQNYGYTF.

CDR3 sequence reads: CASSPHRDSTYEQYF. The CDR3 DNA reads TGTGCCAGCTCACCCCACCGGGACAGCACCTACGAGCAGTACTTC. This chain links TRBV18 with TRBJ2-7; TRBD1 agrees at 7 bases. V was pared by 3 bases and J by 2 bases, with 7 bases of the junction left unmatched. The CDR3 runs 15 residues. CDR1 and CDR2 (germline): KGHSH, LQKENI.

The rearrangement uses TRBV28 and TRBJ1-1; TRBD1 might be the D (5 bases). CDR3 length equals 15 residues. Germline V CDR1 and CDR2: MDHEN, SYDVKM. The V and J ends lost 4 bases and 7 bases respectively, with 19 bases between them. DNA of the CDR3: TGTGCCAGCAGTTATGGAGGGGCCGTTGATTTTGAAGCTTTCTTT. It is translated as CASSYGGAVDFEAFF.

The chain links TRBV6-5 to TRBJ2-2; D unclear. Germline-derived CDR1 and CDR2 are MNHEY and SVGAGI. CDR3 length: 11 residues. V was trimmed by 7 bases and J by 4 bases, leaving 4 bases between them. The CDR3 nucleotides read TGTGCCAGCAAAGCCACCGGGGAGCTGTTTTTT. Its translation: CASKATGELFF.

The genes are TRBV7-2 and TRBJ1-2; D not resolved. The germline CDR1 and CDR2 sequences are SGHTA and FQGNSA. This CDR3 region has 16 residues. Trimming pared 1 base from V and 0 bases from J, leaving 12 bases between. The CDR3 loop is CASSLVPATSNYGYTF. In DNA, the CDR3 is TGTGCCAGCAGCTTAGTTCCGGCCACCTCTAACTATGGCTACACCTTC.

The rearrangement links TRBV6-5 to TRBJ1-2; tentatively, D is TRBD1 (6 bases). The germline V gene encodes CDR1 MNHEY and CDR2 SVGAGI. The ends were cut back, 8 bases at V and 2 bases at J, with 15 bases in the middle. The CDR3 runs to 14 residues. The CDR3 coding sequence is TGTGCCAGCTATGGAAGGGGGGCGAACTATGGCTACACCTTC. Its protein is CASYGRGANYGYTF.

This clone was observed a single time. The genes are TRBV12-3 or TRBV12-4 and TRBJ2-2; D remains unclear. The CDR3 consists of 12 residues. The V and J ends lost 1 base and 4 bases respectively, with 1 base between them. As DNA, the CDR3 is TGTGCCAGCAGTTTAGGCACCGGGGAGCTGTTTTTT. This sequence encodes CASSLGTGELFF.

The chain combines TRBV11-3 with TRBJ1-2; D is ambiguous. Trimming stripped 6 bases from V and 5 bases from J, with 13 bases between. This CDR3 comprises 13 residues. The germline V gene encodes CDR1 SGHNT and CDR2 YENEEA. The CDR3 region has the DNA TGTGCCAGCAGTCCCTATGGCGGGTATGGCTACACCTTC. This codes for CASSPYGGYGYTF.

J is TRBJ1-2 and V is TRBV6-5; D might be TRBD1 (6 bases). In germline, CDR1 is MNHEY, CDR2 SVGAGI. This CDR3 is built from 13 residues. Trimming cost V 5 bases and J 8 bases, with 15 bases left between them. In DNA, the CDR3 is TGTGCCAGCAGTCCGGGACAATTGGGAGGCTACACCTTC. This gives the protein CASSPGQLGGYTF.

The sample holds one count of this clone. The J gene is TRBJ2-1, the V gene TRBV11-3, with D perhaps TRBD1 or TRBD2 (5 bases each). The V and J ends lost 5 bases and 8 bases respectively, with 10 bases between them. This CDR3 contains 12 residues. CDR1 is SGHNT, CDR2 YENEEA, per germline. CDR3 sequence reads: CASSPGTHEQFF. CDR3 DNA sequence: TGTGCCAGCAGCCCAGGGACGCATGAGCAGTTCTTC.

The chain combines TRBV7-9 with TRBJ1-5, with 11 bases fitting TRBD1. Germline V gene lookup returns CDR1 SEHNR and CDR2 FQNEAQ (reference sequence). Losses at the gene ends were 5 bases for V and 4 bases for J; bases not matched to a gene: 4. The CDR3 is 15 residues long. This CDR3 reads CASSTGTGGNQPQHF. For the CDR3, the DNA is TGTGCCAGCAGCACAGGGACAGGGGGTAATCAGCCCCAGCATTTT. Combining the CDR3 with reference TRBV7-9 and TRBJ1-5 gives the whole variable domain DTGVSQNPRHKITKRGQNVTFRCDPISEHNRLYWYRQTLGQGPEFLTYFQNEAQLEKSRLLSDRFSAERPKGSFSTLEIQRTEQGDSAMYLCASSTGTGGNQPQHFGDGTRLSIL.

The DNA of the CDR3 is TGTGCCAGCAGCAAGACAGGGGGCTATGGCTACACCTTC. This encodes CASSKTGGYGYTF. The chain uses TRBV14 and TRBJ1-2, with 9 bases aligning to TRBD1. Losses at the gene ends were 5 bases for V and 4 bases for J; bases not matched to a gene: 2. This CDR3 has 13 amino acids. Germline V lookup: CDR1 SGHDN, CDR2 FVKESK.

The chain uses TRBV6-6 and TRBJ2-3; D is ambiguous. The CDR3 runs 11 residues. V lost 2 bases and J 6 bases, leaving 3 bases between the germline ends. Germline V CDR1 and CDR2: MNHNY, SVGAGI (reference sequence). This CDR3 is CASSYLDTQYF. CDR3 bases: TGTGCCAGCAGTTACCTCGATACGCAGTATTTT.

V is TRBV19 and J is TRBJ1-3, with D maybe TRBD1 (6 bases). This CDR3 contains 14 residues. Trimming removed 5 bases at V and 1 base at J, with 9 bases between. The germline gives CDR1 LNHDA, CDR2 SQIVND (reference sequence). The CDR3 nucleotides are TGTGCCAGTAGTTTGGGGGCATCTGGAAACACCATATATTTT. Translation: CASSLGASGNTIYF. The full variable domain, with the rest looked up from reference TRBV19 and TRBJ1-3, is DGGITQSPKYLFRKEGQNVTLSCEQNLNHDAMYWYRQDPGQGLRLIYYSQIVNDFQKGDIAEGYSVSREKKESFPLTVTSAQKNPTAFYLCASSLGASGNTIYFGEGSWLTVV.